These 26 T cell receptor beta chains originate from one sample sequenced in a study of T cells in Graves' hyperthyroidism and ophthalmopathy. Using RNA transcripts as the source, TCR beta CDR3 regions were amplified. The study used the HTBI primer set for a first-round RT-PCR of the TCR CDR3. A single record per CDR3 protein comes from TCRdb applying MiXCR to the multiplex PCR reads. The sample holds over 350,000 distinct CDR3 sequences; 11% to 15% are singletons and the top ten take 25% to 30%. Sequencing input: blood. These receptors came from a man aged 50-59 years with Graves' ophthalmopathy.

This clonotype was counted ten times or more. V usage is TRBV2 and J usage is TRBJ2-1; 8 positions agree with TRBD2. CDR1 and CDR2 from the germline V gene are SNHLY and FYNNEI. This CDR3 is 18 amino acids long. V trimming: 6 bases; J trimming: 7 bases; junction bases outside the gene matches: 20. The CDR3 nucleotides are TGTGCCAGCAGGGGATCGGGAGGGGAGGGCCCAGGGCCAAATGAGCAGTTCTTC. It encodes CASRGSGGEGPGPNEQFF.

The table lists this clonotype with many counts. This chain uses TRBV2 with TRBJ2-1; no clear D gene. CDR1 is SNHLY and CDR2 is FYNNEI in the germline V gene. This CDR3 region has 16 residues. The V end was cut by 4 bases, the J end by 3 bases, with 16 bases between. CDR3 nucleotides: TGTGCCAGCAGTGGAGGCCGTAACCCTCTCTACAATGAGCAGTTCTTC. Amino acid sequence: CASSGGRNPLYNEQFF. Complete variable domain (other parts from reference TRBV2 and TRBJ2-1): EPEVTQTPSHQVTQMGQEVILRCVPISNHLYFYWYRQILGQKVEFLVSFYNNEISEKSEIFDDQFSVERPDGSNFTLKIRSTKLEDSAMYFCASSGGRNPLYNEQFFGPGTRLTVL.

In the case of this clonotype: A much larger clonotype is one base distant, so this may be a read error. Here the CDR3 reads CASSPEAGVGYEQYF. In DNA, the CDR3 is TGTGCCAGCAGCCCCGAAGCAGGGGTCGGATACGAGCAGTACTTC. V gene TRBV11-2 combines with J gene TRBJ2-7, with a tentative D call TRBD1 (6 bases). CDR1 and CDR2 (germline): SGHAT, FQNNGV. The CDR3 has 15 residues. The ends were cut back, 5 bases at V and 4 bases at J, with 18 bases in the middle.

This clonotype showed up many times. This chain uses TRBV28 with TRBJ2-5; TRBD1 matches at 11 bases. V gave up 3 bases and J gave up 10 bases; unmatched junction bases: 4. Per germline, CDR1 MDHEN and CDR2 SYDVKM. CDR3 length: 13 residues. CDR3 nucleotides: TGTGCCAGCAGTTTTGGACAGGGGGCGATCCAGTACTTC. It codes for CASSFGQGAIQYF.

J is TRBJ2-7 and V is TRBV27, with 12 bases that match TRBD2. V was clipped by 6 bases and J by 6 bases; unmatched bases: 6. The CDR3 runs to 14 residues. Germline-derived CDR1 and CDR2 are MNHEY and SMNVEV (reference sequence). The CDR3 DNA reads TGTGCCAGCAGAAAACTAGCGGGAGGTGGCGAGCAGTACTTC. Protein sequence: CASRKLAGGGEQYF.

This clonotype was observed many times. The chain combines TRBV3-1 with TRBJ2-2; TRBD2 is a possible D gene (6 bases). V lost 4 bases and J 5 bases, leaving 14 bases between the germline ends. Per germline, CDR1 LGHDT and CDR2 YNNKEL (reference sequence). This CDR3 comprises 15 residues. CDR3 sequence: CASSPVGGRTGELFF. The CDR3 DNA sequence: TGTGCCAGCAGCCCCGTGGGGGGACGGACCGGGGAGCTGTTTTTT. The whole variable domain, filled in from reference TRBV3-1 and TRBJ2-2, reads DTAVSQTPKYLVTQMGNDKSIKCEQNLGHDTMYWYKQDSKKFLKIMFSYNNKELIINETVPNRFSPKSPDKAHLNLHINSLELGDSAVYFCASSPVGGRTGELFFGEGSRLTVL.

This clonotype showed up many times. One end of the junction does not line up with germline, which may come from a read error. This sequence joins TRBV12-3 or TRBV12-4 and TRBJ2-7; 12 bases match TRBD2. This CDR3 region has 15 residues. CDR3 region: CASSLAGGPGYEQYF. CDR3 nucleotides: TGTGCCAGCAGTCTAGCGGGAGGGCCAGGATACGAGCAGTACTTC.

The V gene is TRBV10-3, the J gene TRBJ2-1; 7 positions match TRBD2. CDR1 is ENHRY and CDR2 is SYGVKD in the germline V gene. J gave up 6 bases and V 1 base, and 12 bases lay outside the gene matches. This CDR3 is 17 amino acids long. The CDR3 region is CAISEYTGGSESNEQFF. As DNA, the CDR3 is TGTGCCATCAGTGAGTATACGGGCGGGAGTGAGTCCAATGAGCAGTTCTTC.

This clonotype was recorded a few times. This chain connects TRBV12-3 or TRBV12-4 to TRBJ2-1; no reliable D call. The CDR3 consists of 14 residues. The V and J ends lost 3 bases and 3 bases respectively, with 9 bases between them. The CDR3 bases are TGTGCCAGCAGTTTGGGTCTAGGCTACAATGAGCAGTTCTTC. Translating gives CASSLGLGYNEQFF.

V and J are TRBV7-3 and TRBJ2-5; D call uncertain. The CDR3 has 13 residues. Trimming removed 1 base from V and 4 bases from J, with 7 bases in between. CDR1 is SGHTA and CDR2 is FQGTGA in the germline V gene. Written as DNA, the CDR3 is TGTGCCAGCAGCTTAAGTTTCGGAGAGACCCAGTACTTC. Protein sequence: CASSLSFGETQYF.

Turning to this clonotype: A much larger clone sits a single nucleotide away, making a read error possible. The chain combines TRBV12-5 with TRBJ2-3; D ambiguous. The CDR3 is 11 amino acids. The germline V gene has CDR1 LGHNT and CDR2 FRNRAP. V dropped 3 bases and J dropped 3 bases, with 1 base sitting between them. The CDR3 DNA follows: TGTGCTAGTGGTTTTACAGATACGCAGTATTTT. This translates into CASGFTDTQYF.

This chain joins TRBV19 and TRBJ1-5; 7 nucleotides match TRBD1. J lost 5 bases, V lost 6 bases, and 10 bases had no gene match. CDR1 and CDR2 from the germline V gene are LNHDA and SQIVND (reference sequence). The CDR3 has 15 residues. CDR3 coding DNA: TGTGCCAGTAGACTGACAGGGTCGTCATATCAGCCCCAGCATTTT. It translates to CASRLTGSSYQPQHF.

The chain has TRBV10-2 and TRBJ1-5; D unclear. V shed 1 base and J shed 5 bases, with 3 bases lying between them. Germline V CDR1 and CDR2: WSHSY, SAAADI. The CDR3 covers 12 residues. CDR3 sequence (DNA): TGCGCCAGCAGTGAGTTTGATCAGCCCCAGCATTTT. Protein sequence: CASSEFDQPQHF.

This clonotype has a count of ten or more. The V gene is TRBV3-1, the J gene TRBJ2-1; D ambiguous. Germline V gene lookup returns CDR1 LGHDT and CDR2 YNNKEL (reference sequence). Deletions cut 6 bases from V and 10 bases from J, with 10 bases between. The CDR3 is 11 amino acids. The DNA of the CDR3 is TGTGCCAGCAGATCAGTAAGGGAGCAGTTCTTC. Translation gives CASRSVREQFF.

In this sample, this clonotype turned up many times. This sequence joins TRBV28 and TRBJ2-7; the D is unclear. The germline V gene has CDR1 MDHEN and CDR2 SYDVKM. Trimming stripped 6 bases from V and 1 base from J, with 13 bases between. This CDR3 contains 14 residues. The CDR3 region has the DNA TGTGCCAGCAGCCGACGCAGCCCTTCCTACGAGCAGTACTTC. Translated: CASSRRSPSYEQYF. The full variable domain, rest sourced from reference TRBV28 and TRBJ2-7, is DVKVTQSSRYLVKRTGEKVFLECVQDMDHENMFWYRQDPGLGLRLIYFSYDVKMKEKGDIPEGYSVSREKKERFSLILESASTNQTSMYLCASSRRSPSYEQYFGPGTRLTVT.

This clonotype was observed a handful of times. This sequence joins TRBV28 and TRBJ1-5; D is unresolved. V shed 5 bases and J shed 6 bases, with 11 bases lying between them. The CDR3 totals 13 residues. The germline gives CDR1 MDHEN, CDR2 SYDVKM. CDR3 protein: CASSPIGFQPQHF. The CDR3 region has the DNA TGTGCCAGCAGTCCCATAGGATTTCAGCCCCAGCATTTT.

This clonotype is a singleton in its sample. This rearrangement joins TRBV11-1 to TRBJ2-1; either TRBD1 or TRBD2 may fit D (6 bases each). The CDR3 is 17 amino acids. V lost 2 bases and J 9 bases, leaving 23 bases between the germline ends. The germline V gene encodes CDR1 SGHAT and CDR2 FQDESV (reference sequence). The CDR3 DNA follows: TGTGCCAGCAGCTTAAATTCGGGGGCCGGAGCGAACGTTGAGCAGTTCTTC. Translation gives CASSLNSGAGANVEQFF.

This clonotype occurred many times. The V and J genes are TRBV7-9 and TRBJ2-5; 11 bases are a match to TRBD2. The CDR3 has 15 residues. The V segment lost 5 bases and the J segment 2 bases; nucleotides outside the gene matches: 4. From germline, CDR1 is SEHNR and CDR2 FQNEAQ (reference sequence). CDR3 residues: CASSQRLAGQETQYF. The CDR3, as DNA: TGTGCCAGCAGCCAAAGACTAGCGGGACAAGAGACCCAGTACTTC.

In regard to this clonotype: This clone may be a read error of a much larger clone one base away. V usage is TRBV2 and J usage is TRBJ2-2; D perhaps matches TRBD2 (6 bases). The CDR3 runs 12 residues. Germline V lookup: CDR1 SNHLY, CDR2 FYNNEI. The CDR3 region is CASSPTTGGLFF. For the CDR3, the DNA is TGTGCCAGCAGTCCCACTACCGGGGGGCTGTTTTTT.

A note on this clonotype: A much larger clone is a single base away; this may be a read error. The chain links TRBV5-1 to TRBJ2-7, with unresolved D. Germline values: CDR1 SGHRS, CDR2 YFSETQ. This CDR3 comprises 14 residues. CDR3 residues: CVSSLKSVAYEQYF. CDR3 sequence (DNA): TGCGTCAGCAGCTTGAAGTCTGTAGCCTACGAGCAGTACTTC. Looking up the rest from reference TRBV5-1 and TRBJ2-7 gives the full variable domain: KAGVTQTPRYLIKTRGQQVTLSCSPISGHRSVSWYQQTPGQGLQFLFEYFSETQRNKGNFPGRFSGRQFSNSRSEMNVSTLELGDSALYLCVSSLKSVAYEQYFGPGTRLTVT.

This clonotype occurred many times. The chain carries TRBV7-3 and TRBJ2-3; no reliable D call. Germline V gene lookup returns CDR1 SGHTA and CDR2 FQGTGA. This CDR3 has 14 residues. Trimming took 2 bases from V and 0 from J, leaving 6 bases between them. The CDR3 sequence: CASSLGESTDTQYF. DNA of the CDR3: TGTGCCAGCAGCTTAGGAGAGAGCACAGATACGCAGTATTTT.

This clonotype was counted many times. The chain joins TRBV20-1 to TRBJ1-1, with unresolved D. The CDR3 contains 13 residues. Trimming removed 0 bases from V and 2 bases from J, with 7 bases in between. Germline assignment: CDR1 DFQATT and CDR2 SNEGSKA (reference sequence). In DNA form, the CDR3 reads TGCAGTGCTAGAGATGGGGTAAACACTGAAGCTTTCTTT. This translates into CSARDGVNTEAFF.

This chain connects TRBV14 to TRBJ1-2; no definite D call. The CDR3 loop spans 15 amino acids. V was shortened by 0 bases and J by 4 bases, with 12 bases between the two germline ends. Germline assignment: CDR1 SGHDN and CDR2 FVKESK. CDR3 loop: CASSQDSQMRYGYTF. The CDR3 region has the DNA TGTGCCAGCAGCCAAGATAGCCAGATGCGCTATGGCTACACCTTC.

As to this clonotype: Possible read error: a much larger clone is one base away. This chain connects TRBV5-1 to TRBJ2-3; D might be TRBD1 or TRBD2, each matching 6 bases. Germline V gene lookup returns CDR1 SGHRS and CDR2 YFSETQ. The CDR3 consists of 15 residues. Trimming pared 7 bases from V and 2 bases from J, leaving 17 bases between. For the CDR3, the DNA is TGCGCCAGCGGCACAACAGGGAGGAACACAGATACGCAGTATTTT. This sequence encodes CASGTTGRNTDTQYF.

This clonotype was counted a few times. The rearrangement joins TRBV19 to TRBJ2-1; weak D call: TRBD2 (6 bases). V lost 5 bases, J lost 7 bases, and 15 bases lay in between. The CDR3 contains 14 residues. Germline V gives CDR1 LNHDA, CDR2 SQIVND (reference sequence). CDR3 DNA: TGTGCCAGTAGTGTGGAGGGCCGAAGAAATGAGCAGTTCTTC. Translated, it gives CASSVEGRRNEQFF.

At least ten counts were recorded for this clonotype. The chain recombines TRBV30 with TRBJ2-1, with 7 bases matching TRBD2. Germline CDR1 reads GTSNPN; CDR2 reads SVGIG (reference sequence). The CDR3 sequence is 11 residues long. Here the CDR3 reads CTAGASYEQFF. The CDR3 bases are TGTACTGCGGGAGCTTCCTATGAGCAGTTCTTC.